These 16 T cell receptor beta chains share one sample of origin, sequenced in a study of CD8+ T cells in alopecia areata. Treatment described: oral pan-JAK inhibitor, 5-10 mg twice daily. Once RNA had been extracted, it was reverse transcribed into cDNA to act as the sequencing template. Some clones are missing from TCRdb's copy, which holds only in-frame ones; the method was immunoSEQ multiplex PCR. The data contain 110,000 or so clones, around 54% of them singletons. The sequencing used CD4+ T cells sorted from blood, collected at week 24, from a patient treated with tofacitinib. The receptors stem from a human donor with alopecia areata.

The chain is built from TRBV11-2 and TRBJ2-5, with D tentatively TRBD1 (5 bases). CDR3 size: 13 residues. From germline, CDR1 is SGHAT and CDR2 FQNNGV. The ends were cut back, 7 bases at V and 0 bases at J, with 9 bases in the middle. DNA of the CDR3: TGTGCCAGCACCACAGGATACCAAGAGACCCAGTACTTC. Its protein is CASTTGYQETQYF.

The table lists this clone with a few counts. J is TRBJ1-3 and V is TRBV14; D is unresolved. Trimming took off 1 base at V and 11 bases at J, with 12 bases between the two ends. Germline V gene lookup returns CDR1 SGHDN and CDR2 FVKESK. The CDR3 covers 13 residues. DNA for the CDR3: TGTGCCAGCAGCCAAGTTGAGAAGTGGTCCATATATTTT. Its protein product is CASSQVEKWSIYF.

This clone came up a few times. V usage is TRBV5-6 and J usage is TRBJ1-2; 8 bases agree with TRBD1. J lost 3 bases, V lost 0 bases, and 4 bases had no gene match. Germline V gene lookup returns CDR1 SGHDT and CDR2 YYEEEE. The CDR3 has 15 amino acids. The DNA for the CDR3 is TGTGCCAGCAGCTTGGCGGACAGGGAGGACTATGGCTACACCTTC. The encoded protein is CASSLADREDYGYTF.

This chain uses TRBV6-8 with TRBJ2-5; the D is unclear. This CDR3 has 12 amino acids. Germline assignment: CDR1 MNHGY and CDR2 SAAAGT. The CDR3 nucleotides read TGTGGAAGAGGTCAGATCCAAGAGACCCAGTACTTC. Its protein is CGRGQIQETQYF.

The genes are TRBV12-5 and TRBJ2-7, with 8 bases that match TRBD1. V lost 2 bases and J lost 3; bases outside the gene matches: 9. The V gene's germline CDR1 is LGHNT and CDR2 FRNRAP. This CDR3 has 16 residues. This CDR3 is CASGLTAGGRNYEQYF. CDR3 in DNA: TGTGCTAGTGGTTTGACGGCAGGGGGCCGAAACTACGAGCAGTACTTC.

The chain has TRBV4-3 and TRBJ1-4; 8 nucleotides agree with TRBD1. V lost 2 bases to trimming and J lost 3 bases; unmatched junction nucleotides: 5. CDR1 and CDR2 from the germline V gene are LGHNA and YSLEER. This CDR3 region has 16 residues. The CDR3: CASSQNRQGPNEKLFF. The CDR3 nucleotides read TGCGCCAGCAGCCAAAACCGACAGGGGCCTAATGAAAAACTGTTTTTT.

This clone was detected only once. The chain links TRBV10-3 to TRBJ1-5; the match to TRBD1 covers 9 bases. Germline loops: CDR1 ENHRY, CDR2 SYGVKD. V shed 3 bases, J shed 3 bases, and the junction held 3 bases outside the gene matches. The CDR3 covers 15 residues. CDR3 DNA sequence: TGTGCCATCAGTGAAGGGACAGGGTACAATCAGCCCCAGCATTTT. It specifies CAISEGTGYNQPQHF.

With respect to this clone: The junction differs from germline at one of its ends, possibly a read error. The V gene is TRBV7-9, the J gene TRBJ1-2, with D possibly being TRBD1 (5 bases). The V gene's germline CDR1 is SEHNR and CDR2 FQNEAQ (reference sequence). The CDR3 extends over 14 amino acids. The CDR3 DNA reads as TGTACCAGCAGCTCCCTACGGGGGAACTATGGCTACACCTTC. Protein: CTSSSLRGNYGYTF.

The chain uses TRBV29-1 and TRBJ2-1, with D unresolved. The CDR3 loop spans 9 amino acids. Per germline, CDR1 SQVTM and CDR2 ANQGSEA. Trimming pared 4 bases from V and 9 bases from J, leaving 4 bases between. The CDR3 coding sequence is TGCAGCGTTGGGTGTGAGCAGTTCTTC. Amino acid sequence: CSVGCEQFF.

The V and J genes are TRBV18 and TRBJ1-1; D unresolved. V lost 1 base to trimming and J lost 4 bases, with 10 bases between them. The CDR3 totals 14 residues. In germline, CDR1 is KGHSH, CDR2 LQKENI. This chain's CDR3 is CASSPLGKSTEAFF. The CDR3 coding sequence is TGTGCCAGCTCACCACTAGGGAAGAGCACTGAAGCTTTCTTT.

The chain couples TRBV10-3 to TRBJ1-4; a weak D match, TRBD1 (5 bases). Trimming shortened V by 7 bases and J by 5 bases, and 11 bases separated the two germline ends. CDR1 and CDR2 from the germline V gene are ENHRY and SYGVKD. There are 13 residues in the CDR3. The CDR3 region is CAITDSLNEKLFF. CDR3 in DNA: TGTGCCATCACCGACAGCCTAAATGAAAAACTGTTTTTT.

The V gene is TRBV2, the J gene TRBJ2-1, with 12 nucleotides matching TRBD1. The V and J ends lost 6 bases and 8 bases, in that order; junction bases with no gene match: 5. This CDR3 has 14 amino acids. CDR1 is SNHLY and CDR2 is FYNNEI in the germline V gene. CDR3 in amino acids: CASSRDRGLDEQFF. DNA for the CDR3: TGTGCCAGCAGCCGGGACAGGGGGCTCGATGAGCAGTTCTTC.

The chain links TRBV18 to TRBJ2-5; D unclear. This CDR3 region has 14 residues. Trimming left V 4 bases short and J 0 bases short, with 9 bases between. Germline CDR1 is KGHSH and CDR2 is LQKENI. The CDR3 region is CASSLTKYQETQYF. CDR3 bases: TGTGCCAGCTCACTGACCAAATACCAAGAGACCCAGTACTTC.

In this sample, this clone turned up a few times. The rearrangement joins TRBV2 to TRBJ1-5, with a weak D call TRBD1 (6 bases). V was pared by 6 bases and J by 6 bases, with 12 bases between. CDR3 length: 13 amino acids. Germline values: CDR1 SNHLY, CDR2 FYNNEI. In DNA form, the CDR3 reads TGTGCCAGCAGCAGGGGTTCCAGTCAGCCCCAGCATTTT. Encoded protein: CASSRGSSQPQHF.

CDR3 nucleotide sequence: TGTGCCACAGGACAGGGGGCGGCTGGCTACACCTTC. Amino acid sequence: CATGQGAAGYTF. The J gene is TRBJ1-2, the V gene TRBV5-6; 11 bases are a match to TRBD1. Losses at the gene ends were 9 bases for V and 7 bases for J; bases not matched to a gene: 5. Germline loops: CDR1 SGHDT, CDR2 YYEEEE. CDR3 length equals 12 residues.

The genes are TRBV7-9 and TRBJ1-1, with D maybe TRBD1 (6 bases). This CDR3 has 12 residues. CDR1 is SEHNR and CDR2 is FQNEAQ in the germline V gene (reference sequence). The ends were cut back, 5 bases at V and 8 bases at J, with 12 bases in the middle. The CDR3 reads CASSRAGTEAFF. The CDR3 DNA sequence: TGTGCCAGCAGCCGAGCCGGGACAGAAGCTTTCTTT. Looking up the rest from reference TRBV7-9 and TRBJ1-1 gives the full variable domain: DTGVSQNPRHKITKRGQNVTFRCDPISEHNRLYWYRQTLGQGPEFLTYFQNEAQLEKSRLLSDRFSAERPKGSFSTLEIQRTEQGDSAMYLCASSRAGTEAFFGQGTRLTVV.